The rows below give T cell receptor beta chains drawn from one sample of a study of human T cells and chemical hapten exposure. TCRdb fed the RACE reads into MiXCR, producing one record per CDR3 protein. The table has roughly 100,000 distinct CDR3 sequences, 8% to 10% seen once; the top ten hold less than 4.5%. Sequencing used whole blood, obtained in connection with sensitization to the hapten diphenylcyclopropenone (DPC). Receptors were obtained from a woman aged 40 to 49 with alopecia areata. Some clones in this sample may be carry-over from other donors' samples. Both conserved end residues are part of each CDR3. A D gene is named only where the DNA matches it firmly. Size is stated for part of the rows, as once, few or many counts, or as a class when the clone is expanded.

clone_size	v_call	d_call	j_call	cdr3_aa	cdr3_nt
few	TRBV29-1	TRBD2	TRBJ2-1	CSVIGTSGGLYGEQFF	TGCAGCGTTATCGGGACTAGCGGGGGGCTATACGGTGAGCAGTTCTTC
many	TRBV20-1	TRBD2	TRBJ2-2	CSARLPWTSGGRYTGELFF	TGCAGTGCTAGACTCCCCTGGACTAGCGGGGGGCGATACACCGGGGAGCTGTTTTTT
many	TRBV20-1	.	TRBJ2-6	CSARGFSGANVLTF	TGCAGTGCTAGAGGTTTCTCTGGGGCCAACGTCCTGACTTTC
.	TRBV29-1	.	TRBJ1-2	CSVGGSSNYGYTF	TGCAGCGTTGGAGGCAGCTCTAACTATGGCTACACCTTC
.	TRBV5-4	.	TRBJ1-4	CASSLYIEREKLFF	TGTGCCAGCAGCTTGTACATAGAACGGGAAAAACTGTTTTTT
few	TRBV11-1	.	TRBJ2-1	CASSLARYNEQFF	TGTGCCAGCAGCTTAGCCAGGTACAATGAGCAGTTCTTC
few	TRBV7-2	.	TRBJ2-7	CASSPNLGQGTGEQYF	TGTGCCAGCAGCCCTAATCTGGGGCAGGGAACGGGCGAGCAGTACTTC
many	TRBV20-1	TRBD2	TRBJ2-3	CSARRTSGGPRFADTQYF	TGCAGTGCTAGGCGTACTAGCGGGGGGCCCCGATTCGCGGATACGCAGTATTTT
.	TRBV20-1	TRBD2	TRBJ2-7	CSAYGTRFDEQYF	TGCAGTGCTTACGGGACTAGATTCGACGAGCAGTACTTC
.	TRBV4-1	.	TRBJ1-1	CASTPQGGTEAFF	TGCGCCAGCACCCCCCAGGGAGGCACTGAAGCTTTCTTT
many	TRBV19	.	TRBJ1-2	CASSWDGRGDGYTF	TGTGCCAGTAGTTGGGACGGCCGGGGTGATGGCTACACCTTC